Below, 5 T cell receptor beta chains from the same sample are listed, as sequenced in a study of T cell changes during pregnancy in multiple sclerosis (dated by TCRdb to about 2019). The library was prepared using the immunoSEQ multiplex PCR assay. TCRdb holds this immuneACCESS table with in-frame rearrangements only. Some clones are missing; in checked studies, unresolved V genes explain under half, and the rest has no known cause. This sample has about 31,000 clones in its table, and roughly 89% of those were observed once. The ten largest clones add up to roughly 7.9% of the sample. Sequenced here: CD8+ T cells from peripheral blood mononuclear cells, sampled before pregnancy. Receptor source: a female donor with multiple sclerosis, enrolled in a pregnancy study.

The CDR3 DNA reads TGTGCCAGCAGCTTAGGGACAGGGGGCGGGGATGAGCAGTTCTTC. Translation: CASSLGTGGGDEQFF. The chain joins TRBV7-3 to TRBJ2-1; 12 positions agree with TRBD1. Germline V CDR1 and CDR2: SGHTA, FQGTGA. The CDR3 has 15 amino acids. Losses at the gene ends were 2 bases for V and 8 bases for J; bases not matched to a gene: 4.

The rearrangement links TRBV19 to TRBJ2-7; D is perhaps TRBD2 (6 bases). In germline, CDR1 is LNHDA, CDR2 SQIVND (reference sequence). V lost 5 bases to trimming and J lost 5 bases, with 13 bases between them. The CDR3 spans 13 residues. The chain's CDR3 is CASSWGRENEQYF. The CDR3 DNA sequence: TGTGCCAGTAGTTGGGGCCGGGAGAACGAGCAGTACTTC. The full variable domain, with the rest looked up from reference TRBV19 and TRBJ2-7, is DGGITQSPKYLFRKEGQNVTLSCEQNLNHDAMYWYRQDPGQGLRLIYYSQIVNDFQKGDIAEGYSVSREKKESFPLTVTSAQKNPTAFYLCASSWGRENEQYFGPGTRLTVT.

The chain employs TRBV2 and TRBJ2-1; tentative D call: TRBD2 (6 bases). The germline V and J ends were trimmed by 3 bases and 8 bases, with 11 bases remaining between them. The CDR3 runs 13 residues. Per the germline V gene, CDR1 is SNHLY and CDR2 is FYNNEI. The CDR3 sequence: CASSDGGTDEQFF. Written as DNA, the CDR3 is TGTGCCAGCAGTGACGGCGGGACGGATGAGCAGTTCTTC.

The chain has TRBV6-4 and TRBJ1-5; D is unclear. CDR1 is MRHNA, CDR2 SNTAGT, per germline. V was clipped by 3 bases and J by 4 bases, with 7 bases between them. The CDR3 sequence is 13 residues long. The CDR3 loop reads CASSEGSNQPQHF. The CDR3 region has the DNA TGTGCCAGCAGTGAAGGGAGTAATCAGCCCCAGCATTTT.

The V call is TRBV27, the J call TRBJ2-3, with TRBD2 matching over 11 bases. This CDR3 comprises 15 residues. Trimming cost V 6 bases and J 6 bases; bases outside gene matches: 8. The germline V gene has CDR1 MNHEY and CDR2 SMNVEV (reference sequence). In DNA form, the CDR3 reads TGTGCCAGCAGCGACGGACTAGCGGGCGACGATACGCAGTATTTT. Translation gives CASSDGLAGDDTQYF.